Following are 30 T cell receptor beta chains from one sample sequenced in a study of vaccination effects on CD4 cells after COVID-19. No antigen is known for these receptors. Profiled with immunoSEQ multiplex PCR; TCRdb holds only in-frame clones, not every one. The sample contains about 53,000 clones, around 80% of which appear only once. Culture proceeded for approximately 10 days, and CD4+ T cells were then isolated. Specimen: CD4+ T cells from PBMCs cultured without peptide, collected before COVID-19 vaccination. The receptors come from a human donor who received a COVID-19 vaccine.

The CDR3 is CASRPGTGVPNYGYTF. Here the CDR3 DNA reads TGTGCCAGCAGGCCCGGGACAGGGGTACCTAACTATGGCTACACCTTC. This chain joins TRBV7-9 and TRBJ1-2; the match to TRBD1 covers 10 bases. This CDR3 spans 16 amino acids. The ends lost 6 bases at V and 0 bases at J; junction bases unmatched: 7. Germline V gene lookup returns CDR1 SEHNR and CDR2 FQNEAQ (reference sequence). Drawing the rest from reference TRBV7-9 and TRBJ1-2, the complete variable domain is DTGVSQNPRHKITKRGQNVTFRCDPISEHNRLYWYRQTLGQGPEFLTYFQNEAQLEKSRLLSDRFSAERPKGSFSTLEIQRTEQGDSAMYLCASRPGTGVPNYGYTFGSGTRLTVV.

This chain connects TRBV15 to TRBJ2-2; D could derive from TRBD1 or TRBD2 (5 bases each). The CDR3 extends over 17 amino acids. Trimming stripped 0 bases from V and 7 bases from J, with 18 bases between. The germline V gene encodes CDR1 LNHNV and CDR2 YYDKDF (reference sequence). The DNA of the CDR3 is TGTGCCACCAGCAGAGATGGGTTCGATGGGGGTAGCGGGGAGCTGTTTTTT. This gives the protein CATSRDGFDGGSGELFF.

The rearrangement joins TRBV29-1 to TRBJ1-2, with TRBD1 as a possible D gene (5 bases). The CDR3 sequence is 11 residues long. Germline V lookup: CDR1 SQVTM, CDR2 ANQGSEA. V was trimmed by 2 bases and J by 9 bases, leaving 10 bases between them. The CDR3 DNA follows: TGCAGCGTTGAATTGGGGCGGCGCTACACCTTC. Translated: CSVELGRRYTF.

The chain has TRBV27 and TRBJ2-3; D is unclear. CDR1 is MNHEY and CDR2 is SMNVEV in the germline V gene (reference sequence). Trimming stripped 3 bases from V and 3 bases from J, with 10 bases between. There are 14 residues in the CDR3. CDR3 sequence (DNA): TGTGCCAGCAGTTTGTCCCGTGGGACAGATACGCAGTATTTT. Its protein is CASSLSRGTDTQYF.

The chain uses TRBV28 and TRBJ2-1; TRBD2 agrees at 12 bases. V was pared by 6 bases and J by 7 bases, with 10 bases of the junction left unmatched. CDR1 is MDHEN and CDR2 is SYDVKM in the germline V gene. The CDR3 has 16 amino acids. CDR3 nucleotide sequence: TGTGCCAGCAGCCTTTTTGGACTAGCGGGATATAATGAGCAGTTCTTC. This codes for CASSLFGLAGYNEQFF.

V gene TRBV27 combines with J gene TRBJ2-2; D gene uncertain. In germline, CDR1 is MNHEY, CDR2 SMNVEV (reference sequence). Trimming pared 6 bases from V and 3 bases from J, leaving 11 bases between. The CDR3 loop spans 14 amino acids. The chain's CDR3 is CASRIREDTGELFF. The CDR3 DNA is TGTGCCAGCAGAATCCGAGAGGACACCGGGGAGCTGTTTTTT.

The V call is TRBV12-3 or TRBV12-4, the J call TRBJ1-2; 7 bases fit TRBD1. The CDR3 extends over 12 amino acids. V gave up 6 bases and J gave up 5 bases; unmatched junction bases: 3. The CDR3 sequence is CASSLDRYGYTF. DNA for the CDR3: TGTGCCAGCAGCCTGGACAGGTATGGCTACACCTTC.

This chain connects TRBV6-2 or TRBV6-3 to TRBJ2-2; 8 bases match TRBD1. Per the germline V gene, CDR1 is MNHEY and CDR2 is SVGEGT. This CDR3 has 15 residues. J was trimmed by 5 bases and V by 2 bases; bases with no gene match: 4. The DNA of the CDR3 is TGTGCCAGCAGTTACGCCGGACAGGGAACCGGGGAGCTGTTTTTT. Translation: CASSYAGQGTGELFF.

The CDR3 spells CASSYRDGTQYF. In nucleotides, the CDR3 is TGTGCCAGCAGTTACAGGGATGGGACCCAGTACTTC. The V gene is TRBV6-5, the J gene TRBJ2-5; D gene unclear. CDR1 MNHEY and CDR2 SVGAGI come from the germline V gene. The CDR3 is 12 residues long. Trimming took off 2 bases at V and 7 bases at J, with 8 bases between the two ends.

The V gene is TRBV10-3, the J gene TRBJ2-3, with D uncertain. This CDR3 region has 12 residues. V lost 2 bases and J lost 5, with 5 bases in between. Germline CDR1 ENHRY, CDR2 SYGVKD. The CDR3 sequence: CAISEHLDTQYF. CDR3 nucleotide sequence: TGTGCCATCAGTGAGCACCTAGATACGCAGTATTTT.

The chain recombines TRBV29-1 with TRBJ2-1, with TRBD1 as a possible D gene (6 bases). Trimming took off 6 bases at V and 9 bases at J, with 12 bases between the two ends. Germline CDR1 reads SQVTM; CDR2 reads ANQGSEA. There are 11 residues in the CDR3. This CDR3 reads CSVRTGPEQFF. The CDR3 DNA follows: TGCAGCGTACGAACAGGGCCTGAGCAGTTCTTC.

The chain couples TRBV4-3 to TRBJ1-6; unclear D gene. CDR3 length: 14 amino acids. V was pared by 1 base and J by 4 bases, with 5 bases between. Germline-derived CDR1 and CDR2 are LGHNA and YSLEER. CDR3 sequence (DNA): TGCGCCAGCAGCCAAGGACGGTATAATTCACCCCTCCACTTT. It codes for CASSQGRYNSPLHF.

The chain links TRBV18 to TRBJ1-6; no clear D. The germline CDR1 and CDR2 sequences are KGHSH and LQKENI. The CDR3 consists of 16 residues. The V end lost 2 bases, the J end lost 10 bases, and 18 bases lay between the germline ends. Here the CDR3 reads CASSPSNGGILSPLHF. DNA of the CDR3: TGTGCCAGCTCACCAAGCAATGGCGGAATACTATCACCCCTCCACTTT.

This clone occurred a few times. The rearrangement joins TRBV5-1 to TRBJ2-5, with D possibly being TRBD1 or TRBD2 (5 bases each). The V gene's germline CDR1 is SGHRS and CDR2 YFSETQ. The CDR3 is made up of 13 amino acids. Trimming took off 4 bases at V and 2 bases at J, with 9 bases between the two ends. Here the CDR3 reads CASSRDGQETQYF. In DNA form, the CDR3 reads TGCGCCAGCAGCCGGGACGGACAAGAGACCCAGTACTTC. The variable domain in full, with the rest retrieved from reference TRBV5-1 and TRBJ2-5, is KAGVTQTPRYLIKTRGQQVTLSCSPISGHRSVSWYQQTPGQGLQFLFEYFSETQRNKGNFPGRFSGRQFSNSRSEMNVSTLELGDSALYLCASSRDGQETQYFGPGTRLLVL.

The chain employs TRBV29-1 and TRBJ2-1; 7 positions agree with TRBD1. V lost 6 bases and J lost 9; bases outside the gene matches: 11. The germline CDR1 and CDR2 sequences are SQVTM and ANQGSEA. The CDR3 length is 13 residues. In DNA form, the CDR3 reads TGCAGCGTCGGACAGGAGGCTGGCGGTGAGCAGTTCTTC. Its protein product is CSVGQEAGGEQFF.

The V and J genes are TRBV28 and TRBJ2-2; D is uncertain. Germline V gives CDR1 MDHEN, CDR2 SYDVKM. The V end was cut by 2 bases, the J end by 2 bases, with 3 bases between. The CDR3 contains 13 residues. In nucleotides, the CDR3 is TGTGCCAGCAGTTTAGGTAACACCGGGGAGCTGTTTTTT. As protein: CASSLGNTGELFF.

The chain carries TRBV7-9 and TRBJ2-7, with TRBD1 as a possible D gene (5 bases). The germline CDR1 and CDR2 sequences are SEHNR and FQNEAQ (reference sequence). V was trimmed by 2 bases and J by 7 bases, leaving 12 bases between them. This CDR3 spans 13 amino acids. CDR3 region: CASSLRARAEQYV. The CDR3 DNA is TGTGCCAGCAGCTTACGCGCCAGGGCAGAGCAGTACGTC.

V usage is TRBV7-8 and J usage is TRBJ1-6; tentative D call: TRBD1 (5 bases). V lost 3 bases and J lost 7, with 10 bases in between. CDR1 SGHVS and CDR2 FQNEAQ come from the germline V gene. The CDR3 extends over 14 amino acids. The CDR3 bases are TGTGCCAGCAGCTTGGAGACAGAGAATTCACCCCTCCACTTT. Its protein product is CASSLETENSPLHF.

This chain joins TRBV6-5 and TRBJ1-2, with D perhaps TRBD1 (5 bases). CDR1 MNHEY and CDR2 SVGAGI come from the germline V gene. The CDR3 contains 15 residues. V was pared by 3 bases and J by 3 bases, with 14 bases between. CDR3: CASSYQSGSYYGYTF. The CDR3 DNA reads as TGTGCCAGCAGTTATCAGTCAGGGTCGTACTATGGCTACACCTTC.

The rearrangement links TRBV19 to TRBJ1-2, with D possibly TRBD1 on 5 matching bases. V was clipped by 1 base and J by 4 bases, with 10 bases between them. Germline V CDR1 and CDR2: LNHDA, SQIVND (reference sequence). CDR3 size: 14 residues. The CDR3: CASSIAGRGYGYTF. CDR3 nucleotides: TGTGCCAGTAGTATAGCAGGGAGAGGCTATGGCTACACCTTC.

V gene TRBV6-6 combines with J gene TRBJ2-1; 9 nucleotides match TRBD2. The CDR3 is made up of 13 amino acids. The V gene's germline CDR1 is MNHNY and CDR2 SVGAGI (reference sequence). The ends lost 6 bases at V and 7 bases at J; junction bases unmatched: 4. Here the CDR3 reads CASRAGGLNEQFF. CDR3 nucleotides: TGTGCCAGCAGGGCGGGGGGGCTAAATGAGCAGTTCTTC.

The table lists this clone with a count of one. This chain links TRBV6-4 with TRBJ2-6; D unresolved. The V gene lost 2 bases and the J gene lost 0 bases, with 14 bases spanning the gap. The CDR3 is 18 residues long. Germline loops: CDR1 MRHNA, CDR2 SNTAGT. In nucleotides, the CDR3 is TGTGCCAGCAGTGACAAGACGATACTAAGCTCTGGGGCCAACGTCCTGACTTTC. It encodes CASSDKTILSSGANVLTF.

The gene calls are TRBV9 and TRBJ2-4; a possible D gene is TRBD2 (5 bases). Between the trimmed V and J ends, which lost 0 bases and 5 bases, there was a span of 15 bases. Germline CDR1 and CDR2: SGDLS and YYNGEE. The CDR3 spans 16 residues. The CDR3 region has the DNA TGTGCCAGCAGCGTAGCTACTAGGGCTGGGCAAAACATTCAGTACTTC. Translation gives CASSVATRAGQNIQYF.

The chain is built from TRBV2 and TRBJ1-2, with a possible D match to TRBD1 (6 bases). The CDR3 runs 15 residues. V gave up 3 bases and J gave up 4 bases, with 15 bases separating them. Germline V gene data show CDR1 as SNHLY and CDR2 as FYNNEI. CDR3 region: CASSEQGRDIYGYTF. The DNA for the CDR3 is TGTGCCAGCAGTGAGCAGGGGCGCGATATCTATGGCTACACCTTC.

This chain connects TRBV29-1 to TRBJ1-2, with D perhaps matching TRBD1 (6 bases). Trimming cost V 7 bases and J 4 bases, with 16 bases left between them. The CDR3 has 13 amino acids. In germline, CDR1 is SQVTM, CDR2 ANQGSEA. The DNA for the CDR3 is TGCAGCGGTTACAGGGAGTCGGGCTATGGCTACACCTTC. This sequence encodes CSGYRESGYGYTF. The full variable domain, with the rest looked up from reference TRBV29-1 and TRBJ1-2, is SAVISQKPSRDICQRGTSLTIQCQVDSQVTMMFWYRQQPGQSLTLIATANQGSEATYESGFVIDKFPISRPNLTFSTLTVSNMSPEDSSIYLCSGYRESGYGYTFGSGTRLTVV.

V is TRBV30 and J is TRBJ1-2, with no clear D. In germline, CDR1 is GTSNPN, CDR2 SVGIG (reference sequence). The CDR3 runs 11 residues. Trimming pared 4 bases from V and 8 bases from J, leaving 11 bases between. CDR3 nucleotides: TGTGCCTGGAATTACGACCGAGGCTACACCTTC. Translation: CAWNYDRGYTF. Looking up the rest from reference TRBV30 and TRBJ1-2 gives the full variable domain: SQTIHQWPATLVQPVGSPLSLECTVEGTSNPNLYWYRQAAGRGLQLLFYSVGIGQISSEVPQNLSASRPQDRQFILSSKKLLLSDSGFYLCAWNYDRGYTFGSGTRLTVV.

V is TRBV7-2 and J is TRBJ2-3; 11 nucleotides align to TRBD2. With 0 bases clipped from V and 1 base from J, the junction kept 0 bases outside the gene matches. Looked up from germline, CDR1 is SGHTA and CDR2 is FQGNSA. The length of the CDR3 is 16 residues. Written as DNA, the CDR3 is TGTGCCAGCAGCTTAGCGACTAGCGGGGGCACAGATACGCAGTATTTT. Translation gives CASSLATSGGTDTQYF.

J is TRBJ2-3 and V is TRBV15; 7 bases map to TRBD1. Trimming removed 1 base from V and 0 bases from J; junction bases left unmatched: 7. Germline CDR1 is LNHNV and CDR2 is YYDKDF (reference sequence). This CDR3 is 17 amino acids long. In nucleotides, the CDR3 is TGTGCCACCAGCAGAGTACAGGGGTTAGGTAGCACAGATACGCAGTATTTT. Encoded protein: CATSRVQGLGSTDTQYF.

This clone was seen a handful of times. The CDR3 DNA reads TGCGCCAGCAGTGAAGGAGGATGGGGGGGATTACCCCAGGATACGCAGTATTTT. As protein: CASSEGGWGGLPQDTQYF. The chain recombines TRBV10-1 with TRBJ2-3; 7 nucleotides agree with TRBD2. J gave up 6 bases and V 3 bases, and 18 bases lay outside the gene matches. This CDR3 comprises 18 residues. CDR1 is WNHNN and CDR2 is SYGVQD in the germline V gene (reference sequence).

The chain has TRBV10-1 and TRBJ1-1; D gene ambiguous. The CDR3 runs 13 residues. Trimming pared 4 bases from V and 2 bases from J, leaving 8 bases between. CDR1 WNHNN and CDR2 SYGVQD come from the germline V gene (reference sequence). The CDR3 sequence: CASSVTANTEAFF. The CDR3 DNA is TGCGCCAGCAGTGTTACTGCTAACACTGAAGCTTTCTTT.